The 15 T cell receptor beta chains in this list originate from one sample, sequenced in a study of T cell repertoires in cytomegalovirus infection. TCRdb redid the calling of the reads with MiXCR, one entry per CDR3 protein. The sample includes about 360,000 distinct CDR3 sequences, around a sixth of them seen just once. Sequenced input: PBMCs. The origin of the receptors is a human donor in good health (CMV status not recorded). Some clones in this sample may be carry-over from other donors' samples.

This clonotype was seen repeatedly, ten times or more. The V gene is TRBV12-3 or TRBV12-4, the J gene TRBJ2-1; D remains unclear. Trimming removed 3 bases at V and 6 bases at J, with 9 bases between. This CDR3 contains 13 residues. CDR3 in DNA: TGTGCCAGCAGTTTTGAAGCTCCCAATGAGCAGTTCTTC. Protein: CASSFEAPNEQFF.

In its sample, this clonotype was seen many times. CDR3 amino acids: CASSYSWTAPEDTEAFF. As DNA, the CDR3 is TGTGCCAGCAGTTACTCGTGGACAGCCCCAGAAGACACTGAAGCTTTCTTT. The chain combines TRBV6-2 or TRBV6-3 with TRBJ1-1; TRBD1 might be the D (6 bases). The CDR3 spans 17 residues. The V and J ends lost 0 bases and 3 bases respectively, with 17 bases between them. The germline gives CDR1 MNHEY, CDR2 SVGEGT.

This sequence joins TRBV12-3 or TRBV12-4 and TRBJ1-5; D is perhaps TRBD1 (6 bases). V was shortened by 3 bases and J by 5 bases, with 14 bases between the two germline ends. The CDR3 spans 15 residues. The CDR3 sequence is CASSFGQINYQPQHF. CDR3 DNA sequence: TGTGCCAGCAGTTTTGGACAGATAAATTATCAGCCCCAGCATTTT.

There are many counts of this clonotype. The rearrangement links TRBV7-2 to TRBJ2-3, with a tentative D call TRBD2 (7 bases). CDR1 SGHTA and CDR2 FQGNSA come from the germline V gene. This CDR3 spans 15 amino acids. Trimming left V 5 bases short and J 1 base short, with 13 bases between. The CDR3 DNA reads TGTGCCAGCAGCGTAGGGGGGGCGGGCACAGATACGCAGTATTTT. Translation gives CASSVGGAGTDTQYF. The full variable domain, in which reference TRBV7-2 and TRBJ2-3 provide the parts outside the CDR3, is GAGVSQSPSNKVTEKGKDVELRCDPISGHTALYWYRQSLGQGLEFLIYFQGNSAPDKSGLPSDRFSAERTGGSVSTLTIQRTQQEDSAVYLCASSVGGAGTDTQYFGPGTRLTVL.

The CDR3 here is CASSLRTGRQYSNQPQHF. DNA for the CDR3: TGTGCCAGCAGCTTGCGGACTGGGCGGCAGTATAGCAATCAGCCCCAGCATTTT. The chain recombines TRBV5-6 with TRBJ1-5; D is uncertain. Germline CDR1 and CDR2: SGHDT and YYEEEE. V gave up 1 base and J gave up 0 bases, with 17 bases separating them. This CDR3 contains 18 residues.

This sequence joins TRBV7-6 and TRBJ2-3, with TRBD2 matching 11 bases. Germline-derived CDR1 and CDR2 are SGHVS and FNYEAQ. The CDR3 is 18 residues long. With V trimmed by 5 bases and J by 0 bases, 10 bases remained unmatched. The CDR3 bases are TGTGCCAGCAGCATTTTTAGCGGGAGGGATGATAGCACAGATACGCAGTATTTT. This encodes CASSIFSGRDDSTDTQYF.

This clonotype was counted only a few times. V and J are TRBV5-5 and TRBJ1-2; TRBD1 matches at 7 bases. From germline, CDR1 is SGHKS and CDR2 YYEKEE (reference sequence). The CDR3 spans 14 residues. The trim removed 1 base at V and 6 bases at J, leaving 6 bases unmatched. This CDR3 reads CASSLQGGFDGYTF. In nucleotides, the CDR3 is TGTGCCAGCAGCTTGCAGGGGGGATTTGATGGCTACACCTTC. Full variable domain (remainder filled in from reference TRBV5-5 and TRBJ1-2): DAGVTQSPTHLIKTRGQQVTLRCSPISGHKSVSWYQQVLGQGPQFIFQYYEKEERGRGNFPDRFSARQFPNYSSELNVNALLLGDSALYLCASSLQGGFDGYTFGSGTRLTVV.

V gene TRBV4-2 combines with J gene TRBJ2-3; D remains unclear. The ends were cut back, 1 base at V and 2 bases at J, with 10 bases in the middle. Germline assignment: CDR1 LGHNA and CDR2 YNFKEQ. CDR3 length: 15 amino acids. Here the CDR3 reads CASSQGASDTDTQYF. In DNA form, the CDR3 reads TGTGCCAGCAGCCAAGGGGCATCAGACACAGATACGCAGTATTTT.

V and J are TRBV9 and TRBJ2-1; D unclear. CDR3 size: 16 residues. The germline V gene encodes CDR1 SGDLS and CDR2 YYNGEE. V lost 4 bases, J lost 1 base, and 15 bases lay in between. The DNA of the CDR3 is TGTGCCAGCAGCTCCCAGTTCCCCTTGTCCTACAATGAGCAGTTCTTC. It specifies CASSSQFPLSYNEQFF.

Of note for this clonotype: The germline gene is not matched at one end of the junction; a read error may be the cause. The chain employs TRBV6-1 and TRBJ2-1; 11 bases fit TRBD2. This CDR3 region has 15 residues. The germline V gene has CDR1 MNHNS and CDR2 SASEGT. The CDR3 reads CVSSEGTSGYNEQFF. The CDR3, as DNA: TGTGTCAGCAGTGAAGGGACTAGCGGTTACAATGAGCAGTTCTTC.

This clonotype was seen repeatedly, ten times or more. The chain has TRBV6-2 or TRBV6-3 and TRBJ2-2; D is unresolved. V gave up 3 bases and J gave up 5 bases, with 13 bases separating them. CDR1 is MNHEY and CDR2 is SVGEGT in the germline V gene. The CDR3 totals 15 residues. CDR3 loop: CASSYWLGRTGELFF. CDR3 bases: TGTGCCAGCAGTTATTGGCTAGGAAGGACCGGGGAGCTGTTTTTT.

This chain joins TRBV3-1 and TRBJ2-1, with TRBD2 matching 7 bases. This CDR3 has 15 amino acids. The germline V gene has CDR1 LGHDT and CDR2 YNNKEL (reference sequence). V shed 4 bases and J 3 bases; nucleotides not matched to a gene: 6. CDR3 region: CASSPSERDYNEQFF. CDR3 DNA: TGTGCCAGCAGCCCCAGCGAGCGGGACTACAATGAGCAGTTCTTC.

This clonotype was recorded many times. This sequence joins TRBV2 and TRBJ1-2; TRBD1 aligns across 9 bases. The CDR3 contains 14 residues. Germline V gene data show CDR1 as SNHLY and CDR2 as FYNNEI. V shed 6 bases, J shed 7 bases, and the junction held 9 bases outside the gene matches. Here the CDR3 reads CASSLTGTGFGYTF. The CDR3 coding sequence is TGTGCCAGCAGCTTAACCGGGACAGGGTTTGGCTACACCTTC.

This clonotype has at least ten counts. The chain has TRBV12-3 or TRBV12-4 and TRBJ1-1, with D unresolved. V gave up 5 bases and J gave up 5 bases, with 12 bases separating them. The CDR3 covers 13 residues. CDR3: CASSPNAWTEAFF. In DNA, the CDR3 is TGTGCCAGCAGTCCGAACGCCTGGACTGAAGCTTTCTTT.

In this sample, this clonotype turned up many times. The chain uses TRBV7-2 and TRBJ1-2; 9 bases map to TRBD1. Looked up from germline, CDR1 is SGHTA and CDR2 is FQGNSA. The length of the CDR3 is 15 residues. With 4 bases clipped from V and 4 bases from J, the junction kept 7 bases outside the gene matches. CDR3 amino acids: CASSWTGVLAYGYTF. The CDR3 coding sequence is TGTGCCAGCAGCTGGACAGGGGTCCTGGCCTATGGCTACACCTTC.